This note documents a single T cell receptor (beta chain) sequence. Its antigen is currently unknown. This sample was included in a study of naive and memory T cell subsets. Findings and limits, study-wide: A few larger clonotypes appeared in naive repertoires, especially CD8, possibly memory cells re-expressing CD45RA.

The J segment lost 5 bases and the V segment lost 0 bases, leaving 8 bases of the junction unmatched. The germline CDR1 and CDR2 sequences are LGHNA and YNFKEQ. The CDR3 contains 17 residues. Both TRBC1 and TRBC2 were covered by a beta constant-region primer of two equimolar oligonucleotides. Ligated cDNA was amplified by four rounds of PCR with nested alpha and beta constant-region primers and SP2. TCRdb called the UMI-ligation and nested PCR reads again in MiXCR, with one record for every CDR3 protein. This repertoire shows roughly 92,000 distinct CDR3 sequences, approximately 11% found once; its top ten account for 0.12% to 0.15%.

The TCR sequence derives from a human donor in good health. Sequencing was performed on naive CD4+ T cells from blood. This chain connects TRBV4-2 to TRBJ2-2, with 8 bases identical to TRBD1. As DNA, the CDR3 is TGTGCCAGCAGCCAAGACACAGGGACAGGTTGGACCGGGGAGCTGTTTTTT. Encoded protein: CASSQDTGTGWTGELFF.